This TCR beta chain comes out of a study of blood T cell repertoires in COVID-19. Study-wide context: The samples span acute and convalescent COVID-19 from the United States, Italy and Spain. Sources were T cells, B-cell-depleted T cells, or PBMCs; the material itself was cDNA or gDNA.

From germline, CDR1 is MNHEY and CDR2 SMNVEV (reference sequence). The CDR3 covers 14 residues. V lost 5 bases to trimming and J lost 3 bases; unmatched junction nucleotides: 6. In the authors' workflow: Amplified reference gene primers provided the basis for estimating nucleated cell counts. Sequenced by immunoSEQ multiplex PCR; TCRdb stores in-frame clones only, minus some. V and J calls and clone size follow that table, whereas D and trimming were derived from the DNA. The data show hundreds of thousands of clones, with around 83% seen just once and about 0.93% held by the top ten. This TCR came from a man between 40 and 49 years old with acute or convalescent COVID-19. Sequenced sample: peripheral blood. J is TRBJ2-7 and V is TRBV27; 8 bases line up with TRBD2. DNA of the CDR3: TGTGCCAGCAGTCCCTTCGCGGGGGGCTACGAGCAGTACTTC. The encoded protein is CASSPFAGGYEQYF.